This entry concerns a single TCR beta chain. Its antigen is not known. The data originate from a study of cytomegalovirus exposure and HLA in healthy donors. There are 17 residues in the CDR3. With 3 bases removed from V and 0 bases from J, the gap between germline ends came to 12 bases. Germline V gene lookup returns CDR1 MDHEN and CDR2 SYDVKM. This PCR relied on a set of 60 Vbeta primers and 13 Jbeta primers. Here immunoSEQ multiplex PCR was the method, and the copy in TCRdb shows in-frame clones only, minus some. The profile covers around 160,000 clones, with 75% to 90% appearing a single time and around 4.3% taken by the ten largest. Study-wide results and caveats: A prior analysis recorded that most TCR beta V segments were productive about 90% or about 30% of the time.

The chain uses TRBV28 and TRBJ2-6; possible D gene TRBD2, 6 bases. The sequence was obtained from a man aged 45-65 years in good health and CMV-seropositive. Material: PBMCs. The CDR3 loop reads CASSLAGLSSGANVLTF. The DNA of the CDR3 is TGTGCCAGCAGTTTGGCGGGGCTCAGCTCTGGGGCCAACGTCCTGACTTTC.